This is a list of T cell receptor beta chains from one sample in a study of T cells after yellow fever vaccination. TCRdb re-called the 5' RACE reads through MiXCR, storing one row per CDR3 protein. The data show some 560,000 distinct CDR3 sequences, under 25% seen once. The sample was PBMCs, taken 15 days after the yellow fever booster vaccination. The source is a man younger than 45 who received the YFV17D yellow fever vaccine. CDR3s include the opening cysteine and the closing phenylalanine or tryptophan. Each record gives: J gene, clone size, V gene, D gene, CDR3 DNA, CDR3 protein. A D gene is named only where the DNA matches it firmly. A clone size is listed for some rows: how often the clone was seen (once, few, many), or a class if it is expanded.

J gene: TRBJ2-1
clone size: few
V gene: TRBV6-1
D gene: TRBD2
CDR3 DNA: TGTGCCAGCAGTACAGGGACTAGCGGGAGCAACAATGAGCAGTTCTTC
CDR3 protein: CASSTGTSGSNNEQFF

J gene: TRBJ2-1
clone size: NA
V gene: TRBV20-1
D gene: TRBD2
CDR3 DNA: TGCAGTGCTAGTCGTAGCGGGAGGGTTCAGCAGTTCTTC
CDR3 protein: CSASRSGRVQQFF

J gene: TRBJ2-1
clone size: few
V gene: TRBV4-2
D gene: TRBD2
CDR3 DNA: TGTGCCAGCAGCCAAGAGGCGGGAGGTCTCAATGAGCAGTTCTTC
CDR3 protein: CASSQEAGGLNEQFF

J gene: TRBJ2-2
clone size: few
V gene: TRBV7-9
D gene: TRBD2
CDR3 DNA: TGTGCCAGCAGGCTAGCGGGACCCACCGGGGAGCTGTTTTTT
CDR3 protein: CASRLAGPTGELFF

J gene: TRBJ2-7
clone size: few
V gene: TRBV6-1
D gene: NA
CDR3 DNA: TGTGCCAGCAGTGCCGAGCGGTCCTACGAGCAGTACTTC
CDR3 protein: CASSAERSYEQYF

J gene: TRBJ2-1
clone size: NA
V gene: TRBV5-1
D gene: TRBD2
CDR3 DNA: TGCGCCAGCAGCTTGCTAGCGGGAGGGGCGGATGAGCAGTTCTTC
CDR3 protein: CASSLLAGGADEQFF

J gene: TRBJ2-1
clone size: few
V gene: TRBV7-9
D gene: TRBD2
CDR3 DNA: TGTGCCAGCAGCTTAGAGCCCAGGGGACTAGGTGTCAATGAGCAGTTCTTC
CDR3 protein: CASSLEPRGLGVNEQFF

J gene: TRBJ1-5
clone size: NA
V gene: TRBV7-9
D gene: NA
CDR3 DNA: TGTGCCAGCAGCTCGGATGGCAATCAGCCCCAGCATTTT
CDR3 protein: CASSSDGNQPQHF

J gene: TRBJ2-7
clone size: NA
V gene: TRBV10-2
D gene: TRBD2
CDR3 DNA: TGCGCCAGCAGAGGACTAGCGACAAACTACGAGCAGTACTTC
CDR3 protein: CASRGLATNYEQYF

J gene: TRBJ1-1
clone size: NA
V gene: TRBV9
D gene: NA
CDR3 DNA: TGTGCCAGCAGCGGAGGAGGACAAATGAACACTGAAGCTTTCTTT
CDR3 protein: CASSGGGQMNTEAFF

J gene: TRBJ2-3
clone size: NA
V gene: TRBV9
D gene: NA
CDR3 DNA: TGTGCCAGCAGCGTAGGTTATAGCACTAGTAGCACAGATACGCAGTATTTT
CDR3 protein: CASSVGYSTSSTDTQYF

J gene: TRBJ1-2
clone size: NA
V gene: TRBV4-2
D gene: NA
CDR3 DNA: TGTGCCAGCAGCCGACACAGTCCTTCCACTGGCTACACCTTC
CDR3 protein: CASSRHSPSTGYTF

J gene: TRBJ2-4
clone size: NA
V gene: TRBV6-5
D gene: NA
CDR3 DNA: TGTGCCAGCAGTTCCAGCGGAGCAGCCAAAAACATTCAGTACTTC
CDR3 protein: CASSSSGAAKNIQYF

J gene: TRBJ1-1
clone size: few
V gene: TRBV20-1
D gene: NA
CDR3 DNA: TGCAGTGCTAGAGATGGTAGGGGGGATAACACTGAAGCTTTCTTT
CDR3 protein: CSARDGRGDNTEAFF

J gene: TRBJ1-5
clone size: NA
V gene: TRBV7-6
D gene: NA
CDR3 DNA: TGTGCCAGCAGCTTAGCAGCGTGGGGAATTAGCAATCAGCCCCAGCATTTT
CDR3 protein: CASSLAAWGISNQPQHF

J gene: TRBJ1-2
clone size: few
V gene: TRBV28
D gene: NA
CDR3 DNA: TGTGCCAGCAGTCCTGGACAGATCTATGGCTACACCTTC
CDR3 protein: CASSPGQIYGYTF

J gene: TRBJ2-1
clone size: few
V gene: TRBV7-2
D gene: NA
CDR3 DNA: TGTGCCAGCTCTGCCCCAGCAGAGGCCTACAATGAGCAGTTCTTC
CDR3 protein: CASSAPAEAYNEQFF

J gene: TRBJ2-7
clone size: many
V gene: TRBV7-9
D gene: NA
CDR3 DNA: TGTGCCAGCAGGCGGGACAGCTACGAGCAGTACTTC
CDR3 protein: CASRRDSYEQYF

J gene: TRBJ2-7
clone size: NA
V gene: TRBV24-1
D gene: NA
CDR3 DNA: TGTGCCACCGATAAGGACGGACCGGTGAGTTACGAGCAGTACTTC
CDR3 protein: CATDKDGPVSYEQYF

J gene: TRBJ2-7
clone size: few
V gene: TRBV20-1
D gene: TRBD2
CDR3 DNA: TGCAGTGCTAGAGATCACTCCGGGACTAGCTACGAGCAGTACTTC
CDR3 protein: CSARDHSGTSYEQYF

J gene: TRBJ2-5
clone size: NA
V gene: TRBV7-2
D gene: NA
CDR3 DNA: TGTGCCAGCAGCTTATCGGGGGTGCGGGAGACCCAGTACTTC
CDR3 protein: CASSLSGVRETQYF

J gene: TRBJ2-3
clone size: many
V gene: TRBV9
D gene: TRBD2
CDR3 DNA: TGTGCCAGCAGCATCGGACTAGCGGAGACGATAGATACGCAGTATTTT
CDR3 protein: CASSIGLAETIDTQYF